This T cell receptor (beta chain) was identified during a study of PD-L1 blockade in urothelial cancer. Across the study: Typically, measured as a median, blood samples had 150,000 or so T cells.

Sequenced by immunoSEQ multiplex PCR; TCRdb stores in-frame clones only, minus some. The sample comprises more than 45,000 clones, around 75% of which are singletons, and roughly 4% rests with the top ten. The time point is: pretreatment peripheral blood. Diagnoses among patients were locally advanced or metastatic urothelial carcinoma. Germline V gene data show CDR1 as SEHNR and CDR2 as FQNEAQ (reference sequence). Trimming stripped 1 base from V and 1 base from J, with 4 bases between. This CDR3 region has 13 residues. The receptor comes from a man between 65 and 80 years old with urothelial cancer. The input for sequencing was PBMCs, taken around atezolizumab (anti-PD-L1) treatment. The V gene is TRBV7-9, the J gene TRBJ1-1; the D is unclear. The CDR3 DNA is TGTGCCAGCAGCTTAGTCGGGAACACTGAAGCTTTCTTT. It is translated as CASSLVGNTEAFF.